This TCR beta chain was sequenced during a study of T cells in localized non-small cell lung cancer. The CDR3 loop spans 13 amino acids. Germline CDR1 and CDR2: MNHEY and SMNVEV (reference sequence). Trimming cost V 0 bases and J 7 bases, with 7 bases left between them. Measured with immunoSEQ multiplex PCR; TCRdb has only the in-frame clones, and not every one. This sample has 35,000 or so clones, with about nine tenths found just once. V and J are TRBV27 and TRBJ1-5; D remains unclear. This sequence was found in a man aged 35-69 years with stage I lung adenocarcinoma. Sequences were derived from peripheral blood, sampled before any cancer treatment. In nucleotides, the CDR3 is TGTGCCAGCAGTTTATCTAGTAGGCAGCCCCAGCATTTT. Translation: CASSLSSRQPQHF.